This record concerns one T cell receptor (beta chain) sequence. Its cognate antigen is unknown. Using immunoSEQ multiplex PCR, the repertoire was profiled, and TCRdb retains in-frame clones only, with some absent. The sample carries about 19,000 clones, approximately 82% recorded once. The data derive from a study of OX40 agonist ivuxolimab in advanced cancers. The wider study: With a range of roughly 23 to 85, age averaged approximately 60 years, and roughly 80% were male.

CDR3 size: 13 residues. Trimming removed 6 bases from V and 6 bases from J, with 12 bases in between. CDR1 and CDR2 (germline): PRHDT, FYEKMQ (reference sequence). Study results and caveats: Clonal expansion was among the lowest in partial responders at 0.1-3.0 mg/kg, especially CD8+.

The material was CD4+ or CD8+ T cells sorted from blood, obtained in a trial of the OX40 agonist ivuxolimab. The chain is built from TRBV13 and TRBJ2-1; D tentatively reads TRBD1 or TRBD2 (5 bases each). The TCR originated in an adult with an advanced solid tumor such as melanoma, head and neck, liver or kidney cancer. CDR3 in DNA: TGTGCCAGCAGGGACGGGGCCCGCAATGAGCAGTTCTTC. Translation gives CASRDGARNEQFF.